This TCR beta chain was documented in a study of blood T cell repertoires in COVID-19. Study context: Material from acute and convalescent COVID-19 was sourced from the United States, Italy and Spain. Sample material is recorded as cDNA or gDNA derived from T cells, B-cell-depleted T cells, or PBMCs.

The protocol was immunoSEQ multiplex PCR, while the TCRdb copy is restricted to in-frame clones and leaves out a portion. The table records some 290,000 clones, over 65% of them present only once. In germline, CDR1 is SGHNT, CDR2 YYREEE (reference sequence). V was trimmed by 4 bases and J by 1 base, leaving 11 bases between them. CDR3 length: 14 amino acids. The receptor's source is a man aged 55 to 69 who had recovered from COVID-19. Sequencing used peripheral blood. The chain joins TRBV5-4 to TRBJ1-1, with D tentatively TRBD1 (6 bases). CDR3 DNA sequence: TGTGCCAGCAGCCCAGGACAGAGGAACACTGAAGCTTTCTTT. Its protein product is CASSPGQRNTEAFF.